The rows below give T cell receptor beta chains drawn from one sample of a study of T cell responses to AZD1222 COVID-19 vaccine. Clones were sequenced by immunoSEQ multiplex PCR, and TCRdb holds only the in-frame ones, with some missing. This table has around 94,000 clones, around 86% appearing once. The sequencing used peripheral blood, collected on day 0 of AZD1222 vaccination. Source of these receptors: an adult in good health. Each CDR3 is given with its conserved first and last residue. A D gene is named only where the DNA matches it firmly. Size values are once, few and many counts, or a class for expanded clones, and some rows have none.

v_call: TRBV6-2/TRBV6-3
j_call: TRBJ2-3
d_call: TRBD2
clone_size: -
cdr3_nt: TGTGCCAGCAGTTACCTTCTGGGGACTAGCGGGATGGATACGCAGTATTTT
cdr3_aa: CASSYLLGTSGMDTQYF

v_call: TRBV5-1
j_call: TRBJ1-2
d_call: -
clone_size: -
cdr3_nt: TGCGCCAGCAGCTTGGCCGGGGTATCTGGGGCAAATGGCTACACCTTC
cdr3_aa: CASSLAGVSGANGYTF

v_call: TRBV28
j_call: TRBJ1-2
d_call: -
clone_size: once
cdr3_nt: TGTGCCAGCAGTCCCCTATGGGCAGGGGCCGCGACTAACTATGGCTACACCTTC
cdr3_aa: CASSPLWAGAATNYGYTF

v_call: TRBV2
j_call: TRBJ2-2
d_call: -
clone_size: -
cdr3_nt: TGTGCCAGCAGTAGGACAGTCGAAACCGGGGAGCTGTTTTTT
cdr3_aa: CASSRTVETGELFF

v_call: TRBV19
j_call: TRBJ1-1
d_call: TRBD1
clone_size: -
cdr3_nt: TGTGCCAGTAGTATCGGACAGGGGTACACTGAAGCTTTCTTT
cdr3_aa: CASSIGQGYTEAFF

v_call: TRBV24-1
j_call: TRBJ2-5
d_call: TRBD2
clone_size: -
cdr3_nt: TGTGCCACCAGTGATTATACGGGGGGAGGAGCAGAGACCCAGTACTTC
cdr3_aa: CATSDYTGGGAETQYF

v_call: TRBV3-1/TRBV3-2
j_call: TRBJ2-2
d_call: -
clone_size: -
cdr3_nt: TGTGCCAGCAGCCAAGAGCCCACCACCGGGGAGCTGTTTTTT
cdr3_aa: CASSQEPTTGELFF

v_call: TRBV18
j_call: TRBJ1-3
d_call: -
clone_size: -
cdr3_nt: TGTGCCAGCTCGCAGAACCGGGGAACCACTGGAAACACCATATATTTT
cdr3_aa: CASSQNRGTTGNTIYF

v_call: TRBV27
j_call: TRBJ2-2
d_call: -
clone_size: -
cdr3_nt: TGTGCCAGCAGAAGGACGGCGAACACCGGGGAGCTGTTTTTT
cdr3_aa: CASRRTANTGELFF

v_call: TRBV6-5
j_call: TRBJ1-3
d_call: TRBD1
clone_size: -
cdr3_nt: TGTGCCAGCAGTTTGACGCGGACAGGCGACACCATATATTTT
cdr3_aa: CASSLTRTGDTIYF

v_call: TRBV21-1
j_call: TRBJ2-7
d_call: -
clone_size: -
cdr3_nt: TGTGCCAGCAGCAAAGATCGGTTTAAAGGTGGACGCTCCCTTCAGGGACAGTACTTC
cdr3_aa: CASSKDRFKGGRSLQGQYF

v_call: TRBV4-3
j_call: TRBJ2-3
d_call: TRBD2
clone_size: -
cdr3_nt: TGCGCCAGCAGCCCACGAGGCGGCGGGGGGCCAACAGATACGCAGTATTTT
cdr3_aa: CASSPRGGGGPTDTQYF

v_call: TRBV9
j_call: TRBJ1-6
d_call: TRBD1
clone_size: -
cdr3_nt: TGTGCCAGCACTCAGGGGGCCAATTCACCCCTCCACTTT
cdr3_aa: CASTQGANSPLHF

v_call: TRBV10-3
j_call: TRBJ2-2
d_call: -
clone_size: -
cdr3_nt: TGTGCCATCAGTGAGTCACCCTACACCGGGGAGCTGTTTTTT
cdr3_aa: CAISESPYTGELFF

v_call: TRBV6-5
j_call: TRBJ1-2
d_call: -
clone_size: -
cdr3_nt: TGTGCCAGCAGCCCCCGGGGACCCGCTAACTATGGCTACACCTTC
cdr3_aa: CASSPRGPANYGYTF

v_call: TRBV2
j_call: TRBJ1-4
d_call: -
clone_size: -
cdr3_nt: TGTGCCAGCAGTGTCACGCCCCACTTGGATGAAAAACTGTTTTTT
cdr3_aa: CASSVTPHLDEKLFF

v_call: TRBV2
j_call: TRBJ2-3
d_call: -
clone_size: -
cdr3_nt: TGTGCCAGCGACGGGGGGCGGTTGTATTTT
cdr3_aa: CASDGGRLYF

v_call: TRBV7-9
j_call: TRBJ1-4
d_call: -
clone_size: -
cdr3_nt: TGTGCCAGCAGCCCTCGGCGGGGACGCATTGAAAAACTGTTTTTT
cdr3_aa: CASSPRRGRIEKLFF

v_call: TRBV7-2
j_call: TRBJ1-5
d_call: TRBD1
clone_size: -
cdr3_nt: TGTGCCAGCAGCCCACAGGGGCGGTTGAGCAATCAGCCCCAGCATTTT
cdr3_aa: CASSPQGRLSNQPQHF

v_call: TRBV11-1
j_call: TRBJ2-1
d_call: -
clone_size: -
cdr3_nt: TGTGCCAGCAGCAAGACAGGTAGCTCCTACAATGAGCAGTTCTTC
cdr3_aa: CASSKTGSSYNEQFF

v_call: TRBV18
j_call: TRBJ1-1
d_call: -
clone_size: -
cdr3_nt: TGTGCCAGCTCACCCTGGACGGGACTAGAAGCTTTCTTT
cdr3_aa: CASSPWTGLEAFF

v_call: TRBV7-2
j_call: TRBJ2-7
d_call: TRBD1
clone_size: -
cdr3_nt: TGTGCCAGCAGCAAGACGGGACAGGGCCCATACGAGCAGTACTTC
cdr3_aa: CASSKTGQGPYEQYF

v_call: TRBV28
j_call: TRBJ1-2
d_call: -
clone_size: -
cdr3_nt: TGTGCCAGCAGAAGACGGGGGGCCGACTTAAGAGGCTACACCTTC
cdr3_aa: CASRRRGADLRGYTF

v_call: TRBV5-5
j_call: TRBJ2-1
d_call: -
clone_size: -
cdr3_nt: TGTGCCAGCAGCTTGGACAGGGTATCCTACAATGAGCAGTTCTTC
cdr3_aa: CASSLDRVSYNEQFF

v_call: TRBV9
j_call: TRBJ2-7
d_call: TRBD2
clone_size: -
cdr3_nt: TGTGCCAGCAGCCCCGGACTAGCGGGAGGCCCGAGTGGCGAGCAGTACTTC
cdr3_aa: CASSPGLAGGPSGEQYF

v_call: TRBV4-3
j_call: TRBJ1-4
d_call: -
clone_size: -
cdr3_nt: TGCGCCAGCAGCCAACGGGCCCCACGTGCAACTAATGAAAAACTGTTTTTT
cdr3_aa: CASSQRAPRATNEKLFF

v_call: TRBV6-1
j_call: TRBJ2-3
d_call: -
clone_size: -
cdr3_nt: TGTGCCAGCAGGGCGGGGAACAGGGGAACAGATACGCAGTATTTT
cdr3_aa: CASRAGNRGTDTQYF

v_call: TRBV6-2/TRBV6-3
j_call: TRBJ1-2
d_call: -
clone_size: -
cdr3_nt: TGTGCCAGCAGTTTCGGGGTCGTCTATGGCTACACCTTC
cdr3_aa: CASSFGVVYGYTF

v_call: TRBV2
j_call: TRBJ2-3
d_call: TRBD2
clone_size: -
cdr3_nt: TGTGCCAGCAGTGAACAGGGTCAACTAGCGGGAGCCACAGATACGCAGTATTTT
cdr3_aa: CASSEQGQLAGATDTQYF

v_call: TRBV4-3
j_call: TRBJ2-1
d_call: TRBD2
clone_size: once
cdr3_nt: TGCGCCAGCAGCCAAGATCTCCCTAGCGGAACCTACAATGAGCAGTTCTTC
cdr3_aa: CASSQDLPSGTYNEQFF

v_call: TRBV5-1
j_call: TRBJ2-2
d_call: -
clone_size: once
cdr3_nt: TGCGCCAGCAGCTTGCAGGGTGGGGCGAACACCGGGGAGCTGTTTTTT
cdr3_aa: CASSLQGGANTGELFF

v_call: TRBV11-2
j_call: TRBJ2-7
d_call: TRBD2
clone_size: -
cdr3_nt: TGTGCCAGCAGCCCGGCAGCGGGAGACCTATACGAGCAGTACTTC
cdr3_aa: CASSPAAGDLYEQYF

v_call: TRBV5-6
j_call: TRBJ1-1
d_call: -
clone_size: -
cdr3_nt: TGTGCCAGCAGCTTCGTAGGCACCAAGAACACTGAAGCTTTCTTT
cdr3_aa: CASSFVGTKNTEAFF

v_call: TRBV11-2
j_call: TRBJ1-4
d_call: -
clone_size: -
cdr3_nt: TGTGCCAGCAGCTTAGACGCAGGGAAACTGTTTTTT
cdr3_aa: CASSLDAGKLFF

v_call: TRBV6-4
j_call: TRBJ2-1
d_call: TRBD2
clone_size: -
cdr3_nt: TGTGCCAGCAGCCGTAATACAGCGGGAGCCTACAATGAGCAGTTCTTC
cdr3_aa: CASSRNTAGAYNEQFF

v_call: TRBV7-9
j_call: TRBJ2-1
d_call: TRBD1
clone_size: few
cdr3_nt: TGTGCCAGCAGCTACGGACAGGGGGCCTACAATGAGCAGTTCTTC
cdr3_aa: CASSYGQGAYNEQFF

v_call: TRBV5-1
j_call: TRBJ1-2
d_call: -
clone_size: -
cdr3_nt: TGCGCCAGCAGCTTGGTAACAGAAGCTGATGGCTACACCTTC
cdr3_aa: CASSLVTEADGYTF

v_call: TRBV29-1
j_call: TRBJ2-7
d_call: -
clone_size: -
cdr3_nt: TGCAGCGTTGAATGGGACACAGACTACGAGCAGTACTTC
cdr3_aa: CSVEWDTDYEQYF

v_call: TRBV19
j_call: TRBJ1-2
d_call: TRBD1
clone_size: -
cdr3_nt: TGTGCCAGTAGTATGGGACAGGGGGGCGCGGACTATGGCTACACCTTC
cdr3_aa: CASSMGQGGADYGYTF

v_call: TRBV11-1
j_call: TRBJ2-1
d_call: -
clone_size: -
cdr3_nt: TGTGCCAGCAGCTTATCCAATGAGCAGTTCTTC
cdr3_aa: CASSLSNEQFF

v_call: TRBV7-2
j_call: TRBJ2-2
d_call: TRBD2
clone_size: -
cdr3_nt: TGTGCCAGCAGCTTAGTCCTTCTAGCGGTGACCGGGGAGCTGTTTTTT
cdr3_aa: CASSLVLLAVTGELFF